The subject of this entry is one T cell receptor beta chain. This CDR3 comprises 15 residues. Losses at the gene ends were 5 bases for V and 1 base for J; bases not matched to a gene: 4. Germline-derived CDR1 and CDR2 are SGHRS and YFSETQ. Assay used: immunoSEQ multiplex PCR; TCRdb lists only in-frame clones, some missing. This table has 150,000 or so clones, about 88% appearing once. This record comes from a study of cytomegalovirus exposure and HLA in healthy donors. The sequencing sample was made of PBMCs. This chain links TRBV5-1 with TRBJ2-2, with 8 positions matching TRBD1. The sequence derives from a woman aged 18-29 years in good health and CMV-seropositive. The CDR3 loop reads CASSQGTGNTGELFF. CDR3 DNA: TGCGCCAGCAGTCAGGGGACAGGGAACACCGGGGAGCTGTTTTTT. The full variable domain, completed using reference TRBV5-1 and TRBJ2-2, is KAGVTQTPRYLIKTRGQQVTLSCSPISGHRSVSWYQQTPGQGLQFLFEYFSETQRNKGNFPGRFSGRQFSNSRSEMNVSTLELGDSALYLCASSQGTGNTGELFFGEGSRLTVL.